These 29 T cell receptor beta chains came from one sample sequenced in a study of T cell repertoires in cytomegalovirus infection. TCRdb called the reads again in MiXCR, with one record for every CDR3 protein. This table has tens of thousands of distinct CDR3 sequences, 3.7% appearing once. Input material: PBMCs. These receptors originate from a human donor in good health (CMV status not recorded). Some clones in this sample may be carry-over from other donors' samples.

This clonotype was observed at least ten times. This sequence joins TRBV7-2 and TRBJ1-2; unclear D gene. Trimming pared 1 base from V and 8 bases from J, leaving 17 bases between. The CDR3 loop spans 15 amino acids. CDR1 SGHTA and CDR2 FQGNSA come from the germline V gene. CDR3 in DNA: TGTGCCAGCAGCTTAGATAGTTTGGGAGGACGGGGCTACACCTTC. This encodes CASSLDSLGGRGYTF.

This clonotype was observed at least ten times. The rearrangement joins TRBV28 to TRBJ2-7; D is ambiguous. V was pared by 3 bases and J by 0 bases, with 6 bases between. Looked up from germline, CDR1 is MDHEN and CDR2 is SYDVKM. The CDR3 runs to 13 residues. The CDR3 region is CASSFGFSYEQYF. The DNA of the CDR3 is TGTGCCAGCAGTTTTGGGTTCTCCTACGAGCAGTACTTC. Using reference TRBV28 and TRBJ2-7 for the parts outside the CDR3, the full variable domain is DVKVTQSSRYLVKRTGEKVFLECVQDMDHENMFWYRQDPGLGLRLIYFSYDVKMKEKGDIPEGYSVSREKKERFSLILESASTNQTSMYLCASSFGFSYEQYFGPGTRLTVT.

This clonotype was counted ten times or more. The chain has TRBV13 and TRBJ2-1; 7 bases are shared with TRBD1. There are 16 residues in the CDR3. The germline gives CDR1 PRHDT, CDR2 FYEKMQ (reference sequence). Trimming removed 5 bases from V and 8 bases from J; junction bases left unmatched: 15. CDR3 nucleotide sequence: TGTGCCAGCAGCACAGACCGGGACAGCAAGGGCGATGAGCAGTTCTTC. Residues: CASSTDRDSKGDEQFF.

This clonotype was seen ten or more times. The gene calls are TRBV13 and TRBJ2-6; D is uncertain. Between the trimmed V and J ends, which lost 4 bases and 0 bases, there was a span of 16 bases. Germline V gene data show CDR1 as PRHDT and CDR2 as FYEKMQ (reference sequence). The length of the CDR3 is 18 residues. Here the CDR3 DNA reads TGTGCCAGCAGCTATCACACTCAACGGCACTCTGGGGCCAACGTCCTGACTTTC. It is translated as CASSYHTQRHSGANVLTF. Full variable domain (rest looked up from reference TRBV13 and TRBJ2-6): AAGVIQSPRHLIKEKRETATLKCYPIPRHDTVYWYQQGPGQDPQFLISFYEKMQSDKGSIPDRFSAQQFSDYHSELNMSSLELGDSALYFCASSYHTQRHSGANVLTFGAGSRLTVL.

This clonotype was counted ten times or more. The rearrangement links TRBV7-2 to TRBJ1-2, with D maybe TRBD1 (5 bases). The CDR3 runs to 18 residues. Trimming shortened V by 5 bases and J by 2 bases, and 24 bases separated the two germline ends. CDR1 is SGHTA, CDR2 FQGNSA, per germline. The CDR3 here is CASSPSPGPKRTNYGYTF. In nucleotides, the CDR3 is TGTGCCAGCAGCCCCAGTCCGGGGCCGAAGCGAACGAACTATGGCTACACCTTC.

This clonotype was seen repeatedly, ten times or more. This chain uses TRBV7-8 with TRBJ1-4, with TRBD1 identical over 10 bases. Germline CDR1 reads SGHVS; CDR2 reads FQNEAQ. Trimming took 4 bases from V and 7 from J; bases not matched to a gene: 6. The CDR3 totals 15 residues. This CDR3 reads CASSSQTGGVEKLFF. The CDR3 region has the DNA TGTGCCAGCAGCTCCCAGACAGGGGGCGTTGAAAAACTGTTTTTT.

At least ten counts were recorded for this clonotype. This chain uses TRBV19 with TRBJ1-1; tentative D call: TRBD1 (5 bases). Per the germline V gene, CDR1 is LNHDA and CDR2 is SQIVND (reference sequence). V was pared by 6 bases and J by 0 bases, with 17 bases between. There are 16 residues in the CDR3. Written as DNA, the CDR3 is TGTGCCAGTAGCCTAGGGACTGAGAGTTTGAACACTGAAGCTTTCTTT. This translates into CASSLGTESLNTEAFF.

This clonotype was seen many times. This sequence joins TRBV6-5 and TRBJ1-1, with a possible D match to TRBD1 (5 bases). This CDR3 comprises 13 residues. The V gene's germline CDR1 is MNHEY and CDR2 SVGAGI. Trimming removed 8 bases from V and 6 bases from J, with 16 bases in between. The CDR3 DNA is TGTGCCAGCCGGTCCTGGGACTCGCCTGAAGCTTTCTTT. The encoded protein is CASRSWDSPEAFF.

This clonotype was counted at least ten times. The chain links TRBV20-1 to TRBJ1-6, with D unclear. This CDR3 is 13 amino acids long. V was cut by 6 bases and J by 6 bases, with 12 bases left in between. Germline CDR1 and CDR2: DFQATT and SNEGSKA (reference sequence). The CDR3 nucleotides read TGCAGTGCCACCCCGATTGCTAATTCACCCCTCCACTTT. Protein product: CSATPIANSPLHF.

Comments on this clonotype: A much more abundant neighbour one base away suggests this may be a read error. The chain joins TRBV6-6 to TRBJ1-1; D remains unclear. V lost 5 bases, J lost 1 base, and 8 bases lay in between. The CDR3 extends over 13 amino acids. The germline gives CDR1 MNHNY, CDR2 SVGAGI (reference sequence). The DNA of the CDR3 is TGTGCCAGCAGTGCCACCGAGAACACTGAAGCTTTCTTT. This encodes CASSATENTEAFF.

This clonotype was observed many times. This sequence joins TRBV7-6 and TRBJ1-3; no clear D gene. The CDR3 sequence is 13 residues long. The germline CDR1 and CDR2 sequences are SGHVS and FNYEAQ. V was trimmed by 1 base and J by 2 bases, leaving 3 bases between them. The CDR3 region has the DNA TGTGCCAGCAGCTTAGTGGCTGGAAACACCATATATTTT. This codes for CASSLVAGNTIYF. The complete variable domain, with remaining parts taken from reference TRBV7-6 and TRBJ1-3, reads GAGVSQSPRYKVTKRGQDVALRCDPISGHVSLYWYRQALGQGPEFLTYFNYEAQQDKSGLPNDRFSAERPEGSISTLTIQRTEQRDSAMYRCASSLVAGNTIYFGEGSWLTVV.

This clonotype was seen ten or more times. The V call is TRBV7-3, the J call TRBJ2-6; 7 bases match TRBD1. From germline, CDR1 is SGHTA and CDR2 FQGTGA. J was trimmed by 0 bases and V by 2 bases; bases with no gene match: 1. The CDR3 sequence is 16 residues long. CDR3 coding DNA: TGTGCCAGCAGCTTATCAGGGGGCTCTGGGGCCAACGTCCTGACTTTC. This codes for CASSLSGGSGANVLTF.

This clonotype showed up many times. This chain joins TRBV3-1 and TRBJ1-6; D is perhaps TRBD1 (6 bases). CDR3 length equals 15 residues. Germline CDR1 reads LGHDT; CDR2 reads YNNKEL (reference sequence). V was shortened by 2 bases and J by 10 bases, with 15 bases between the two germline ends. The CDR3, as DNA: TGTGCCAGCAGCCAAATGCCGGGGGCTGGATCACCCCTCCACTTT. Its protein is CASSQMPGAGSPLHF.

This clonotype was counted many times. The chain has TRBV3-1 and TRBJ2-1, with D unclear. V lost 0 bases, J lost 10 bases, and 4 bases lay in between. CDR1 and CDR2 (germline): LGHDT, YNNKEL (reference sequence). The CDR3 runs 11 residues. The CDR3 is CASSQDREQFF. CDR3 DNA sequence: TGTGCCAGCAGCCAAGATCGGGAGCAGTTCTTC.

This clonotype was seen repeatedly, ten times or more. The gene calls are TRBV20-1 and TRBJ2-5, with D tentatively TRBD1 (6 bases). CDR3 length: 13 residues. V was clipped by 6 bases and J by 5 bases, with 16 bases between them. From germline, CDR1 is DFQATT and CDR2 SNEGSKA (reference sequence). This CDR3 is CSAQTTGLETQYF. The CDR3 DNA sequence: TGCAGTGCGCAGACGACAGGATTGGAGACCCAGTACTTC.

This rearrangement joins TRBV19 to TRBJ2-4; D call uncertain. Germline V gene sequence: CDR1 LNHDA, CDR2 SQIVND (reference sequence). The V gene lost 3 bases and the J gene lost 0 bases, with 12 bases spanning the gap. The CDR3 extends over 16 amino acids. CDR3 sequence: CASSMTAEPAKNIQYF. The CDR3 DNA reads TGTGCCAGTAGTATGACGGCGGAACCAGCCAAAAACATTCAGTACTTC.

This clonotype was seen at least ten times. The gene calls are TRBV15 and TRBJ1-6; tentative D call: TRBD1 (6 bases). Germline CDR1 is LNHNV and CDR2 is YYDKDF (reference sequence). The CDR3 loop spans 15 amino acids. Deletions cut 3 bases from V and 7 bases from J, with 13 bases between. The CDR3, as DNA: TGTGCCACCAGCAGCGAACGGGGGCGGAATTCACCCCTCCACTTT. It translates to CATSSERGRNSPLHF.

This clonotype showed up many times. The CDR3 DNA sequence: TGTGCCAGCAGATATTCTAGAATCCTGGAGACCCAGTACTTC. Translation: CASRYSRILETQYF. The rearrangement links TRBV6-2 or TRBV6-3 to TRBJ2-5; no clear D. V lost 6 bases to trimming and J lost 5 bases, with 16 bases between them. Germline CDR1 and CDR2: MNHEY and SVGEGT. The CDR3 has 14 residues.

This clonotype was observed many times. The chain links TRBV7-6 to TRBJ2-7; 7 bases match TRBD1. With 5 bases clipped from V and 0 bases from J, the junction kept 10 bases outside the gene matches. The CDR3 is 16 amino acids. The germline CDR1 and CDR2 sequences are SGHVS and FNYEAQ. In DNA form, the CDR3 reads TGTGCCAGCAGCCTTCATAGGGACAGTTTCTCCTACGAGCAGTACTTC. This encodes CASSLHRDSFSYEQYF.

This clonotype has at least ten counts. The V call is TRBV7-2, the J call TRBJ2-7, with TRBD1 identical over 9 bases. Germline lookup yields CDR1 SGHTA and CDR2 FQGNSA. CDR3 length: 18 amino acids. Trimming removed 5 bases from V and 1 base from J; junction bases left unmatched: 15. The CDR3 DNA is TGTGCCAGCAGCGTCTCCCCTATCGGGACAGGGCCTTCCTACGAGCAGTACTTC. Its protein is CASSVSPIGTGPSYEQYF.

This clonotype was detected ten times or more. The chain carries TRBV11-2 and TRBJ1-1; tentative D call: TRBD1 (5 bases). The V end lost 5 bases, the J end lost 6 bases, and 19 bases lay between the germline ends. Germline values: CDR1 SGHAT, CDR2 FQNNGV. The CDR3 has 15 residues. The CDR3 sequence is CASSPRATVVAEAFF. CDR3 DNA: TGTGCCAGCAGCCCCAGGGCGACAGTTGTTGCTGAAGCTTTCTTT. The full variable domain, rest sourced from reference TRBV11-2 and TRBJ1-1, is EAGVAQSPRYKIIEKRQSVAFWCNPISGHATLYWYQQILGQGPKLLIQFQNNGVVDDSQLPKDRFSAERLKGVDSTLKIQPAKLEDSAVYLCASSPRATVVAEAFFGQGTRLTVV.

This clonotype was seen many times. This rearrangement joins TRBV12-3 or TRBV12-4 to TRBJ2-2, with a tentative D call TRBD1 (6 bases). V lost 6 bases and J lost 1, with 12 bases in between. The CDR3 consists of 15 residues. The CDR3 protein is CASSPPGQNTGELFF. CDR3 DNA: TGTGCCAGCAGCCCCCCGGGACAGAACACCGGGGAGCTGTTTTTT.

The V and J genes are TRBV20-1 and TRBJ2-5; D is unresolved. The CDR3 is 13 residues long. Trimming pared 6 bases from V and 4 bases from J, leaving 15 bases between. Germline-derived CDR1 and CDR2 are DFQATT and SNEGSKA (reference sequence). The CDR3: CSASITSRETQYF. The CDR3 DNA reads TGCAGTGCCTCGATTACTTCTCGAGAGACCCAGTACTTC.

At least ten counts were recorded for this clonotype. The V and J genes are TRBV6-2 or TRBV6-3 and TRBJ2-3, with D unresolved. Germline CDR1 is MNHEY and CDR2 is SVGEGT. V was pared by 2 bases and J by 4 bases, with 13 bases between. There are 15 residues in the CDR3. CDR3 region: CASSYDLHLADTQYF. The CDR3 coding sequence is TGTGCCAGCAGTTACGACTTACACCTCGCAGATACGCAGTATTTT.

This clonotype has at least ten counts. The gene calls are TRBV7-2 and TRBJ1-5, with D perhaps matching TRBD1 (5 bases). This CDR3 has 13 residues. Germline V gene lookup returns CDR1 SGHTA and CDR2 FQGNSA. The V gene lost 7 bases and the J gene lost 4 bases, with 11 bases spanning the gap. DNA for the CDR3: TGTGCCAGCAAACCTCCAGGGAATCAGCCCCAGCATTTT. Translation gives CASKPPGNQPQHF.

This clonotype was found many times. The V and J genes are TRBV7-2 and TRBJ2-3; 7 nucleotides match TRBD1. The germline gives CDR1 SGHTA, CDR2 FQGNSA. CDR3 length: 15 residues. V lost 3 bases to trimming and J lost 1 base; unmatched junction nucleotides: 4. CDR3 DNA: TGTGCCAGCAGCTTCCGGGACAGACGCACAGATACGCAGTATTTT. The encoded protein is CASSFRDRRTDTQYF.

This clonotype was seen at least ten times. This rearrangement joins TRBV6-6 to TRBJ2-7; D gene ambiguous. The CDR3 consists of 15 residues. CDR1 and CDR2 (germline): MNHNY, SVGAGI (reference sequence). V gave up 5 bases and J gave up 0 bases, with 14 bases separating them. CDR3 bases: TGTGCCAGCAGTCCCATAGGGTTCAGCTCCTACGAGCAGTACTTC. Translated: CASSPIGFSSYEQYF.

Notes on this clonotype: A much larger clone lies a single base off, so this may be a read error. The V call is TRBV10-3, the J call TRBJ2-7, with D maybe TRBD1 (5 bases). CDR3 length: 13 amino acids. Germline CDR1 and CDR2: ENHRY and SYGVKD. The DNA of the CDR3 is TGTTCCATCAGTGTAGCAGGGAATAACGAGCAGTACTTC. Encoded protein: CSISVAGNNEQYF.

This clonotype was observed at least ten times. The rearrangement links TRBV5-1 to TRBJ1-2, with 10 bases fitting TRBD1. This CDR3 comprises 15 residues. Germline V CDR1 and CDR2: SGHRS, YFSETQ. Trimming took 5 bases from V and 6 from J; bases not matched to a gene: 10. CDR3 coding DNA: TGCGCCAGCAGTCGCCTAAGACAGGGGGCAGATGGCTACACCTTC. This codes for CASSRLRQGADGYTF.